The 12 T cell receptor beta chains listed next were all sequenced from one sample in a study of blood T cell repertoires in COVID-19. Method: immunoSEQ multiplex PCR; TCRdb's copy keeps in-frame clones and lacks some. The table has 270,000 or so clones, 65% to 90% seen once. Sequencing used peripheral blood. The receptors were sampled from a woman in her sixties with active or convalescent COVID-19.

There are a few counts of this clone. The chain carries TRBV27 and TRBJ1-5; TRBD1 is a possible D gene (6 bases). With 8 bases removed from V and 0 bases from J, the gap between germline ends came to 14 bases. From germline, CDR1 is MNHEY and CDR2 SMNVEV (reference sequence). The CDR3 runs 15 residues. The CDR3 protein is CASRTGIISNQPQHF. The CDR3 bases are TGTGCCAGCCGAACAGGGATCATTAGCAATCAGCCCCAGCATTTT.

V is TRBV7-3 and J is TRBJ2-2; no reliable D call. V was clipped by 0 bases and J by 6 bases, with 11 bases between them. The germline CDR1 and CDR2 sequences are SGHTA and FQGTGA. The CDR3 runs 15 residues. CDR3 sequence: CASSLTPTSAGELFF. CDR3 coding DNA: TGTGCCAGCAGCTTAACGCCCACGAGCGCCGGGGAGCTGTTTTTT.

The J gene is TRBJ2-3, the V gene TRBV3-1 (or the pseudogene TRBV3-2); the match to TRBD2 covers 10 bases. Germline V gene data show CDR1 as LGHDT and CDR2 as YNNKEL (reference sequence). V was pared by 3 bases and J by 6 bases, with 18 bases of the junction left unmatched. This CDR3 comprises 19 residues. The CDR3 loop is CASSHLWDTAGGLRDTQYF. The CDR3 DNA follows: TGTGCCAGCAGCCATCTTTGGGACACAGCGGGGGGGCTTCGGGATACGCAGTATTTT.

This clone came up once. The chain has TRBV5-5 and TRBJ2-7, with 7 bases aligning to TRBD1. Germline trimming cut 6 bases from V and 2 bases from J; bases unmatched to any gene: 17. Germline V gene lookup returns CDR1 SGHKS and CDR2 YYEKEE (reference sequence). The CDR3 sequence is 17 residues long. The CDR3 DNA follows: TGTGCCAGCATCCTACGGAACAAACAGGGGTACACCTACGAGCAGTACTTC. Translating gives CASILRNKQGYTYEQYF.

Comments on this clone: Other DNA sequences from this sample encode an identical CDR3 as well. The V gene is TRBV9, the J gene TRBJ2-3; weak D call: TRBD1 (8 bases). CDR1 and CDR2 (germline): SGDLS, YYNGEE. The CDR3 runs to 15 residues. Trimming took off 0 bases at V and 3 bases at J, with 11 bases between the two ends. CDR3 DNA: TGTGCCAGCAGCGTAGTACAGGGGGGGACAGATACGCAGTATTTT. Translation: CASSVVQGGTDTQYF.

The chain recombines TRBV7-9 with TRBJ1-5, with 9 bases matching TRBD1. Germline V gene data show CDR1 as SEHNR and CDR2 as FQNEAQ (reference sequence). There are 16 residues in the CDR3. V lost 4 bases to trimming and J lost 0 bases; unmatched junction nucleotides: 4. CDR3 region: CASSSTGGDSNQPQHF. CDR3 DNA sequence: TGTGCCAGCAGCTCGACAGGGGGGGATAGCAATCAGCCCCAGCATTTT. The full variable domain, in which reference TRBV7-9 and TRBJ1-5 provide the parts outside the CDR3, is DTGVSQNPRHKITKRGQNVTFRCDPISEHNRLYWYRQTLGQGPEFLTYFQNEAQLEKSRLLSDRFSAERPKGSFSTLEIQRTEQGDSAMYLCASSSTGGDSNQPQHFGDGTRLSIL.

The chain has TRBV6-5 and TRBJ2-5; D is possibly TRBD1 (5 bases). The CDR3 has 15 residues. Germline loops: CDR1 MNHEY, CDR2 SVGAGI. The V end lost 2 bases, the J end lost 2 bases, and 12 bases lay between the germline ends. For the CDR3, the DNA is TGTGCCAGCAGTTACGAGTCCCGACAGCAAGAGACCCAGTACTTC. Translation gives CASSYESRQQETQYF.

This clone appeared a few times. Different DNA sequences within this sample yield the same CDR3. The chain couples TRBV4-1 to TRBJ1-4; maybe TRBD1 (6 bases). Trimming removed 1 base from V and 5 bases from J, with 14 bases in between. The germline gives CDR1 MGHRA, CDR2 YSYEKL. CDR3 length equals 16 residues. CDR3 loop: CASSQGYRASNEKLFF. DNA for the CDR3: TGCGCCAGCAGCCAAGGCTACAGGGCCTCCAATGAAAAACTGTTTTTT.

In regard to this clone: It differs at one base from a far larger clone, so likely a read error. The rearrangement links TRBV11-2 to TRBJ2-2; D may be TRBD1 (6 bases). The V gene's germline CDR1 is SGHAT and CDR2 FQNNGV. The CDR3 is 14 amino acids. V was cut by 5 bases and J by 5 bases, with 12 bases left in between. CDR3: CASSPSTGTGELFF. CDR3 coding DNA: TGTGCCAGCAGCCCGAGCACAGGGACCGGGGAGCTGTTTTTT.

The V call is TRBV4-3, the J call TRBJ1-1, with TRBD1 matching 10 bases. The CDR3 loop spans 15 amino acids. The V and J ends lost 3 bases and 6 bases, in that order; junction bases with no gene match: 7. Germline V gene lookup returns CDR1 LGHNA and CDR2 YSLEER. Here the CDR3 reads CASSQDAGTGAEAFF. In DNA, the CDR3 is TGCGCCAGCAGCCAGGATGCCGGGACAGGGGCTGAAGCTTTCTTT.

J is TRBJ1-2 and V is TRBV7-9; no definite D call. CDR3 length: 14 residues. From germline, CDR1 is SEHNR and CDR2 FQNEAQ (reference sequence). Trimming cost V 1 base and J 4 bases, with 10 bases left between them. The CDR3 loop reads CASSLGSGLYGYTF. CDR3 sequence (DNA): TGTGCCAGCAGCTTAGGGTCCGGACTCTATGGCTACACCTTC.

This chain links TRBV28 with TRBJ2-2; 9 bases map to TRBD1. Germline CDR1 and CDR2: MDHEN and SYDVKM. V lost 2 bases to trimming and J lost 10 bases; unmatched junction nucleotides: 8. The CDR3 totals 15 residues. The CDR3 reads CASSLLGQGSVELFF. The CDR3 region has the DNA TGTGCCAGCAGTTTACTGGGACAGGGAAGTGTGGAGCTGTTTTTT.